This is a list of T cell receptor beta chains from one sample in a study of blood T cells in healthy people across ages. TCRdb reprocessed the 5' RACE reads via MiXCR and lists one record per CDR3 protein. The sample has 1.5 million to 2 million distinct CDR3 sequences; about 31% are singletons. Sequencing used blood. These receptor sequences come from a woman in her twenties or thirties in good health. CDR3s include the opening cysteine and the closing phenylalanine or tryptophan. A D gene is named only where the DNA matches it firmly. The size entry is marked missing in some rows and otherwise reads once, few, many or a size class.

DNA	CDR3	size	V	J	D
TGTGCCAGCAGCCACCGGGACTACGCCTACGAGCAGTACTTC	CASSHRDYAYEQYF	.	TRBV2	TRBJ2-7	TRBD2
TGTGCCAGCAGCTTAGCCCTCGCGGGGGAGCTGTTTTTT	CASSLALAGELFF	.	TRBV7-3	TRBJ2-2	.
TGCGCCAGCAGCCAAGATAGGGCTAGCGGGGACCTTCGCTACGAGCAGTACTTC	CASSQDRASGDLRYEQYF	.	TRBV4-1	TRBJ2-7	TRBD2
TGTGCCAGCAGTTACGAGGGGGCTGGCGTGACCCAGTACTTC	CASSYEGAGVTQYF	few	TRBV6-6	TRBJ2-5	TRBD1
TGTGCCAGCAGTGCACCCGGGACAGGGTCCACAGATACGCAGTATTTT	CASSAPGTGSTDTQYF	.	TRBV28	TRBJ2-3	TRBD1
TGTGCCAGCTTAGGACTAGCGGTCCAAGGGACCCAGTACTTC	CASLGLAVQGTQYF	.	TRBV7-2	TRBJ2-5	TRBD2
TGTGCCAGCAGTTTATCCTGGGACGTTTTAGGCGAGCAGTACTTC	CASSLSWDVLGEQYF	.	TRBV27	TRBJ2-7	.
TGCGCCAGCAGTGATAACACTCTCGGGCTCGGCGAGCAGTACTTC	CASSDNTLGLGEQYF	few	TRBV10-2	TRBJ2-7	.
TGTGCCACCAGCGAAGCATCCTTCAGGGGCACAGATACGCAGTATTTT	CATSEASFRGTDTQYF	.	TRBV15	TRBJ2-3	.
TGTGCCAGCAGCTTACCCCCTGGGGGGTCACAAGAGACCCAGTACTTC	CASSLPPGGSQETQYF	few	TRBV7-9	TRBJ2-5	.
TGTGCCAGCAGTGGAGGGACAGGGGTTAGGACTTTCTTT	CASSGGTGVRTFF	few	TRBV2	TRBJ1-1	TRBD1
TGCGCCAGCAGCTTGGTGTTAGCGGGAGATGGCGAGCAGTTCTTC	CASSLVLAGDGEQFF	.	TRBV5-1	TRBJ2-1	TRBD2
TGCGCCAGCAGCTTGACAGGGGGCACTCAGCCCCAGCATTTT	CASSLTGGTQPQHF	.	TRBV5-1	TRBJ1-5	TRBD1
TGCAGTGCCGCGGGGGAAATCGACCAGTACTTC	CSAAGEIDQYF	few	TRBV20-1	TRBJ2-7	TRBD2
TGCAGTGCTAGGCCCCTCGGACAGGGGGCTAGCGGTGAGCAGTTCTTC	CSARPLGQGASGEQFF	.	TRBV20-1	TRBJ2-1	TRBD1
TGTGCCAGCAGCGTAGGGGGATACCAAGAGACCCAGTACTTC	CASSVGGYQETQYF	.	TRBV9	TRBJ2-5	.
TGTGCCAGCAGCCAGTCGGGCCTGAACACTGAAGCTTTCTTT	CASSQSGLNTEAFF	.	TRBV7-9	TRBJ1-1	.
TGCAGTGCTAGTCTCAGGGACACTGAAGCTTTCTTT	CSASLRDTEAFF	.	TRBV20-1	TRBJ1-1	.
TGCGCCAGCGAGAGGGGGAACGTTGGCTACAATGACCAGTTCTTC	CASERGNVGYNDQFF	.	TRBV5-1	TRBJ2-1	.
TGTGCCAGCAGTCCGAAGGGGACAGGGGCGTACGAGCAGTACTTC	CASSPKGTGAYEQYF	few	TRBV27	TRBJ2-7	TRBD1
TGTGCCAGCAGTGTGGCAGGGGGTTTGCAAGAGACCCAGTACTTC	CASSVAGGLQETQYF	once	TRBV2	TRBJ2-5	TRBD1
TGTGCCGGCAGCGTAGACGGGGGGGTTAACAATGAGCAGTTCTTC	CAGSVDGGVNNEQFF	.	TRBV9	TRBJ2-1	TRBD2
TGCGCCAGCAGCCCGGGGTCCGGACTAGCGGGTGTGACGAGCTCCTACGAGCAGTACTTC	CASSPGSGLAGVTSSYEQYF	few	TRBV5-1	TRBJ2-7	TRBD2
TGTGCCAGCAAGGGAGCGGGAGGGCCGCAGGAGACCCAGTACTTC	CASKGAGGPQETQYF	.	TRBV27	TRBJ2-5	TRBD2
TGCGCCAGCAGCTCCCCGACAGTCCCCTACGAGCAGTACTTC	CASSSPTVPYEQYF	few	TRBV5-1	TRBJ2-7	.
TGTGCCAGCAGCCCCCGGGGGCCCTCAGCGGGACGCACAGATACGCAGTATTTT	CASSPRGPSAGRTDTQYF	.	TRBV7-9	TRBJ2-3	.
TGCGCCAGCAGCCAAGATATCGGGGCTCCTGAAGCTTTCTTT	CASSQDIGAPEAFF	few	TRBV4-1	TRBJ1-1	.
TGTGCCAGCAGCGTTATTAGCGGCAATGAGCAGTACTTC	CASSVISGNEQYF	.	TRBV7-6	TRBJ2-5	.
TGCAGTGCTAGAGATACGCGCACTAGCACAGATACGCAGTATTTT	CSARDTRTSTDTQYF	.	TRBV20-1	TRBJ2-3	.
TGTGCCAGCAGTAGGGGCCTCCAAGAGACCCGGTACTTC	CASSRGLQETRYF	few	TRBV7-9	TRBJ2-5	.
TGTGCCAGCACTGTTAAAAGGAGCACTGAAGCTTTCTTT	CASTVKRSTEAFF	.	TRBV6-1	TRBJ1-1	.
TGTGCCAGCAGCCACCTACAAAAGGGTTATGGCTACACCTTC	CASSHLQKGYGYTF	.	TRBV3-1	TRBJ1-2	.
TGTGCCAGCAGCCGAGGGTCAGGAGAGTCCCAGTGCCGACAGGGGGAGCAGTACTTC	CASSRGSGESQCRQGEQYF	few	TRBV21-1	TRBJ2-7	.
TGCGCCAGCAGCCAACGGGGGTCCGGGGAGCTGTTTTTT	CASSQRGSGELFF	.	TRBV5-1	TRBJ2-2	.
TGTGCCAGCAGCGTAGAGAAGGGCTCCTACAATGAGCAGTACTTC	CASSVEKGSYNEQYF	.	TRBV9	TRBJ2-7	.
TGTGCCAGCAGTTATGGACAGGGGGCCAGGGAGCTGTTTTTT	CASSYGQGARELFF	.	TRBV27	TRBJ2-2	TRBD1
TGTGCCAGCAGCTTAGCGGCCGGGACAGGGGGGGATGAGCAGTTCTTC	CASSLAAGTGGDEQFF	.	TRBV7-9	TRBJ2-1	TRBD1
TGTGCCAGCAGCTATGGGACTAGCGGGAGCAGCAAGTTCTTC	CASSYGTSGSSKFF	few	TRBV7-2	TRBJ2-1	TRBD2
TGTGCCAGCTCTACCCTAGCAGGCTGGAGCTCCTACGAGCAGTACTTC	CASSTLAGWSSYEQYF	.	TRBV27	TRBJ2-7	.